The sequence of this T cell receptor beta chain was determined in a study of T cells in Graves' hyperthyroidism and ophthalmopathy. General study findings and limits: Patients with ophthalmopathy were separated from those with stable hyperthyroidism by a 13 V-J model.

Stable Graves' hyperthyroidism meant no ophthalmopathy progression within 18 months. Newly diagnosed hyperthyroidism, duration under 2 months, in patients aged 18 to 65. Diagnoses were made from clinical symptoms, serum measures (thyroxine and TRAb), thyroid ultrasound and orbital computed tomography. Amplification targeted TCR beta CDR3 regions from RNA transcripts. First-round RT-PCR of the TCR CDR3 relied on the HTBI primer set. TCRdb passed the multiplex PCR reads through MiXCR, listing each CDR3 protein once. Seen here are about 400,000 distinct CDR3 sequences, around 14% observed once, and the top ten hold roughly 33%. Germline CDR1 reads SGDLS; CDR2 reads YYNGEE. V lost 2 bases to trimming and J lost 3 bases, with 15 bases between them. The CDR3 sequence is 15 residues long. This clonotype was observed a few times. Its antigen is as yet unknown.

The sequenced material came from blood. The V and J genes are TRBV9 and TRBJ2-7; possibly TRBD1 or TRBD2 for D (5 bases each). The sequence derives from a woman aged 25-40 years with Graves' hyperthyroidism. The CDR3 DNA reads TGTGCCAGCAGCGTGGGACCCAGACACGGCTACGAGCAGTACTTC. This sequence encodes CASSVGPRHGYEQYF.